These 20 T cell receptor beta chains originate from one sample sequenced in a study of glioma-infiltrating T cells after dendritic cell vaccination (TCRdb year 2016). The library was obtained by the immunoSEQ multiplex PCR assay. TCRdb provides this immuneACCESS table in a form limited to in-frame rearrangements. Some clones are lacking; in checked studies, under half of them reflect an unresolved V gene, and why the rest are absent is not known. This sample comprises tens of thousands of clones, approximately 80% of them detected only once. The ten largest account for 2.1% of the sample. Sequencing used blood, obtained before dendritic cell vaccination. Receptor source: a human donor with glioblastoma.

The gene calls are TRBV27 and TRBJ1-5; 8 positions agree with TRBD1. CDR3 length: 14 amino acids. V was clipped by 5 bases and J by 4 bases; unmatched bases: 4. CDR1 is MNHEY and CDR2 is SMNVEV in the germline V gene (reference sequence). This chain's CDR3 is CASSMDRANQPQHF. In DNA, the CDR3 is TGTGCCAGCAGTATGGACAGGGCTAATCAGCCCCAGCATTTT.

Points on this clone: Sequence at one end of the junction differs from germline and may be a read error. V and J are TRBV10-3 and TRBJ2-6, with D hard to call. Germline V gene data show CDR1 as ENHRY and CDR2 as SYGVKD. The CDR3 has 15 residues. Here the CDR3 DNA reads TGTGCCAGCAGTGAAGCGAGCTCTGGGGCCAACGTCCTGACTTTC. It specifies CASSEASSGANVLTF.

This clone was found once. The chain couples TRBV19 to TRBJ2-4, with D hard to call. The CDR3 is 14 residues long. Germline CDR1 LNHDA, CDR2 SQIVND (reference sequence). V lost 7 bases to trimming and J lost 0 bases, with 10 bases between them. The CDR3 region is CASKETLAKNIQYF. Here the CDR3 DNA reads TGTGCCAGTAAGGAGACCCTAGCCAAAAACATTCAGTACTTC.

V usage is TRBV19 and J usage is TRBJ1-5; D not resolved. Looked up from germline, CDR1 is LNHDA and CDR2 is SQIVND (reference sequence). This CDR3 spans 13 amino acids. With 5 bases removed from V and 2 bases from J, the gap between germline ends came to 7 bases. The CDR3: CASSQDGNQPQHF. The CDR3 region has the DNA TGTGCCAGTAGTCAGGATGGCAATCAGCCCCAGCATTTT. Full variable domain (outside the CDR3, taken from reference TRBV19 and TRBJ1-5): DGGITQSPKYLFRKEGQNVTLSCEQNLNHDAMYWYRQDPGQGLRLIYYSQIVNDFQKGDIAEGYSVSREKKESFPLTVTSAQKNPTAFYLCASSQDGNQPQHFGDGTRLSIL.

The table lists this clone with a count of one. The gene calls are TRBV15 and TRBJ1-4; 7 bases are a match to TRBD1. Trimming cost V 7 bases and J 8 bases; bases outside gene matches: 13. The V gene's germline CDR1 is LNHNV and CDR2 YYDKDF (reference sequence). The CDR3 runs 15 residues. The CDR3 nucleotides read TGTGCCACCACCGCCCGGGACAGATCATACGAAAAACTGTTTTTT. It yields the protein CATTARDRSYEKLFF.

The gene calls are TRBV5-1 and TRBJ1-6; TRBD1 is a possible D gene (5 bases). Germline V CDR1 and CDR2: SGHRS, YFSETQ. The CDR3 length is 16 residues. With 4 bases removed from V and 5 bases from J, the gap between germline ends came to 16 bases. This CDR3 reads CASSPGRQGNNSPLHF. CDR3 in DNA: TGCGCCAGCAGCCCGGGTAGGCAGGGCAATAATTCACCCCTCCACTTT.

V is TRBV9 and J is TRBJ1-1; unclear D gene. The CDR3 contains 12 residues. Trimming took off 0 bases at V and 10 bases at J, with 10 bases between the two ends. Germline V CDR1 and CDR2: SGDLS, YYNGEE. CDR3 residues: CASSVGEGGAFF. CDR3 DNA sequence: TGTGCCAGCAGCGTAGGAGAGGGTGGAGCTTTCTTT.

With respect to this clone: Its ends do not fully match the called genes, so a read error is possible. The chain's CDR3 is CASSARVGATGELFF. The CDR3 DNA is TGTGCCAGTAGTGCCAGGGTAGGGGCGACCGGGGAGCTGTTTTTT. This chain links TRBV6-1 with TRBJ2-2, with D possibly being TRBD1 (5 bases). Per the germline V gene, CDR1 is MNHNS and CDR2 is SASEGT. There are 15 residues in the CDR3.

J is TRBJ1-6 and V is TRBV27; D gene uncertain. CDR1 and CDR2 from the germline V gene are MNHEY and SMNVEV (reference sequence). The V gene lost 6 bases and the J gene lost 6 bases, with 9 bases spanning the gap. The CDR3 is 13 residues long. The CDR3 loop reads CASSWEGNSPLHF. The CDR3 DNA is TGTGCCAGCAGCTGGGAGGGTAATTCACCCCTCCACTTT.

The chain is built from TRBV18 and TRBJ2-5; 12 positions match TRBD1. There are 14 residues in the CDR3. V was clipped by 6 bases and J by 5 bases; unmatched bases: 4. CDR1 is KGHSH, CDR2 LQKENI, per germline. The CDR3 DNA follows: TGTGCCAGCTCCGGGACAGGGGGCTCGGAGACCCAGTACTTC. This codes for CASSGTGGSETQYF.

This chain joins TRBV15 and TRBJ1-3; no firm D call. This CDR3 is built from 15 residues. The germline CDR1 and CDR2 sequences are LNHNV and YYDKDF (reference sequence). Between the trimmed V and J ends, which lost 5 bases and 0 bases, there was a span of 11 bases. CDR3 bases: TGTGCCACCAGCCTCAGAGGGTTCTCTGGAAACACCATATATTTT. Amino acid sequence: CATSLRGFSGNTIYF.

V usage is TRBV7-2 and J usage is TRBJ1-1, with 8 positions matching TRBD1. Germline trimming cut 2 bases from V and 6 bases from J; bases unmatched to any gene: 8. The germline V gene encodes CDR1 SGHTA and CDR2 FQGNSA. The CDR3 consists of 15 residues. The CDR3 loop is CASSLPDRGRAEAFF. CDR3 DNA: TGTGCCAGCAGCTTACCCGACAGGGGTAGAGCTGAAGCTTTCTTT.

The V and J genes are TRBV10-3 and TRBJ2-1, with D hard to call. V lost 0 bases to trimming and J lost 2 bases, with 11 bases between them. Germline V gene sequence: CDR1 ENHRY, CDR2 SYGVKD. The CDR3 is 16 residues long. This chain's CDR3 is CAISESEADTYNEQFF. Written as DNA, the CDR3 is TGTGCCATCAGTGAGTCCGAGGCGGATACCTACAATGAGCAGTTCTTC.

The chain recombines TRBV6-6 with TRBJ1-2; 9 bases match TRBD1. CDR1 is MNHNY and CDR2 is SVGAGI in the germline V gene (reference sequence). The J segment lost 2 bases and the V segment lost 0 bases, leaving 1 base of the junction unmatched. The CDR3 sequence is 15 residues long. In DNA, the CDR3 is TGTGCCAGCAGTTACTCGGACAGGGGCAACTATGGCTACACCTTC. Translated, it gives CASSYSDRGNYGYTF.

This chain links TRBV5-1 with TRBJ2-5; 8 bases map to TRBD2. V gave up 0 bases and J gave up 5 bases; unmatched junction bases: 12. The CDR3 contains 17 residues. Germline CDR1 reads SGHRS; CDR2 reads YFSETQ. The CDR3 coding sequence is TGCGCCAGCAGCTTGGGCCCAGCGGGAGAGGTCGGGGAGACCCAGTACTTC. This encodes CASSLGPAGEVGETQYF.

The genes are TRBV25-1 and TRBJ1-2, with a tentative D call TRBD1 (5 bases). Germline V gene data show CDR1 as MGHDK and CDR2 as SYGVNS. Between the trimmed V and J ends, which lost 1 base and 4 bases, there was a span of 10 bases. The CDR3 has 14 amino acids. The CDR3: CASSESGTRYGYTF. CDR3 in DNA: TGTGCCAGCAGTGAATCAGGGACTCGCTATGGCTACACCTTC.

V usage is TRBV9 and J usage is TRBJ1-1, with no clear D. The CDR3 contains 15 residues. CDR1 and CDR2 from the germline V gene are SGDLS and YYNGEE. Trimming took off 0 bases at V and 4 bases at J, with 13 bases between the two ends. CDR3 residues: CASSVDDTMITEAFF. For the CDR3, the DNA is TGTGCCAGCAGCGTAGATGACACAATGATCACTGAAGCTTTCTTT.

The gene calls are TRBV6-5 and TRBJ1-6; 10 nucleotides match TRBD1. With 2 bases clipped from V and 12 bases from J, the junction kept 10 bases outside the gene matches. Looked up from germline, CDR1 is MNHEY and CDR2 is SVGAGI. The CDR3 loop spans 16 amino acids. The CDR3 is CASSYRSRQGALPLHF. The CDR3 DNA reads TGTGCCAGCAGTTACCGTTCGCGACAGGGGGCTTTACCCCTCCACTTT.

This chain connects TRBV4-2 to TRBJ2-7, with TRBD1 matching over 7 bases. This CDR3 spans 15 amino acids. Germline-derived CDR1 and CDR2 are LGHNA and YNFKEQ. V lost 0 bases and J lost 2; bases outside the gene matches: 4. The CDR3 sequence is CASSQDQGQTYEQYF. The CDR3 DNA follows: TGTGCCAGCAGCCAAGATCAGGGACAGACCTACGAGCAGTACTTC.

The chain has TRBV4-2 and TRBJ1-1; 8 bases agree with TRBD1. CDR1 LGHNA and CDR2 YNFKEQ come from the germline V gene. Trimming at V came to 4 bases and at J to 1 base, leaving 8 bases not matched to a gene. The CDR3 has 16 residues. CDR3 bases: TGTGCCAGCAGCCGAAGGTTGACAGGGGAGAACACTGAAGCTTTCTTT. Protein sequence: CASSRRLTGENTEAFF.